This TCR beta chain was profiled in a study of cytotoxic CD8 clonotypes in ibrutinib-treated CLL. Study context: The study included under twelve relapsed/refractory and under 16 treatment-naive patients; fewer than 18 had IGHV unmutated disease. Sample averages reached 250,000 to 300,000 productive templates and some 94,000 productive rearrangements. Broader study findings: A rise in clonality was seen at ibrutinib response, and a fall back toward baseline was seen at progression.

Concerning this clone: Antigen: not known.

The CDR3 sequence is 13 residues long. Germline V gives CDR1 SGHKS, CDR2 YYEKEE (reference sequence). Trimming took off 0 bases at V and 4 bases at J, with 7 bases between the two ends. Produced via immunoSEQ multiplex PCR; TCRdb's table is partial and in-frame only. The sample includes over 65,000 clones, about 85% seen only once; the top ten take approximately 5%. The clonotype comes from a human donor with chronic lymphocytic leukemia. The sample in question was PBMCs, obtained after 12 months of ibrutinib treatment. The chain has TRBV5-5 and TRBJ1-2, with D unresolved. CDR3 bases: TGTGCCAGCAGCTTGGCAGCGGGCTATGGCTACACCTTC. Encoded protein: CASSLAAGYGYTF. Drawing the rest from reference TRBV5-5 and TRBJ1-2, the complete variable domain is DAGVTQSPTHLIKTRGQQVTLRCSPISGHKSVSWYQQVLGQGPQFIFQYYEKEERGRGNFPDRFSARQFPNYSSELNVNALLLGDSALYLCASSLAAGYGYTFGSGTRLTVV.